The TCR beta chain described here comes from a study of PD-1 blockade in classical Hodgkin lymphoma. About the study: A 3 mg/kg intravenous dose of nivolumab was received by patients every 2 weeks. Study-wide findings and caveats: Patients excluded were those beginning nivolumab under 1 year after ASCT.

The protocol was immunoSEQ multiplex PCR, while the TCRdb copy is restricted to in-frame clones and leaves out a portion. This table has tens of thousands of clones, about 88% appearing once. CDR3 length: 14 residues. V lost 2 bases, J lost 3 bases, and 1 base stayed unmatched. CDR1 is ENHRY and CDR2 is SYGVKD in the germline V gene. Exposure to brentuximab vedotin varied, and each patient had relapsed following autologous stem cell transplantation. Progressive disease, partial response or complete response was each patient's best response. Comments on this clone: Its target is not known.

The specimen comprised peripheral blood mononuclear cells (PBMCs), sampled before the second cycle of nivolumab. This chain links TRBV10-3 with TRBJ2-3, with 8 bases matching TRBD2. The source is a human donor with classical Hodgkin lymphoma. The CDR3 DNA reads TGTGCCATCAGTGAGGGCGGGGGGACAGATACGCAGTATTTT. It yields the protein CAISEGGGTDTQYF.